This is a list of T cell receptor beta chains from one sample in a study of T cell repertoires in cytomegalovirus infection. From the reads, TCRdb called clonotypes with MiXCR, one entry per CDR3 protein. Of about 770,000 distinct CDR3 sequences in the sample, about 29% were seen once. Their antigens are not known. This specimen consisted of cultured CD8+ T cells from PBMCs, obtained from culture after CMV antigen stimulation. The receptors derive from a human donor in good health (CMV status not recorded). Some clones in this sample may be carry-over from other donors' samples. CDR3s include the opening cysteine and the closing phenylalanine or tryptophan. The order of the fields is V gene, clone size, D gene, J gene, CDR3 DNA, CDR3 protein. A D gene is named only where the DNA matches it firmly. Expanded clones are given a class, and other clones once, few, many or no size at all.

V gene: TRBV6-5
clone size: .
D gene: .
J gene: TRBJ2-1
CDR3 DNA: TGTGCCAGCAGTTACGCAGGCGAGCAGTTCTTC
CDR3 protein: CASSYAGEQFF

V gene: TRBV9
clone size: .
D gene: .
J gene: TRBJ2-1
CDR3 DNA: TGTGCCAGCAGCGTAGTGGGCCCTGAGCAGTTCTTC
CDR3 protein: CASSVVGPEQFF

V gene: TRBV7-9
clone size: .
D gene: .
J gene: TRBJ1-2
CDR3 DNA: TGTGCCAGCAGCAGACCAGGCCCTCATGGCTACACCTTC
CDR3 protein: CASSRPGPHGYTF

V gene: TRBV7-9
clone size: .
D gene: .
J gene: TRBJ2-7
CDR3 DNA: TGTGCCAGCAGCTTAAATCACTTAAACTACGAGCAGTACTTC
CDR3 protein: CASSLNHLNYEQYF

V gene: TRBV4-1
clone size: .
D gene: .
J gene: TRBJ2-7
CDR3 DNA: TGCGCCAGCAGCCAAGACAACTGGGAACCCAACGAGCAGTACTTC
CDR3 protein: CASSQDNWEPNEQYF

V gene: TRBV7-2
clone size: many
D gene: .
J gene: TRBJ2-7
CDR3 DNA: TGTGCCAGCAGTTCTCGGGGGCCCCCCGAAGAGCAGTACTTC
CDR3 protein: CASSSRGPPEEQYF

V gene: TRBV6-6
clone size: many
D gene: .
J gene: TRBJ1-2
CDR3 DNA: TGTGCCAGCAACCCTTGGGGGGAACAGGGAAACTATGGCTACACCTTC
CDR3 protein: CASNPWGEQGNYGYTF

V gene: TRBV27
clone size: .
D gene: TRBD2
J gene: TRBJ2-1
CDR3 DNA: TGTGCCAGCAGTTTATCAGCGGGGGGAGGCGATGAGCAGTTCTTC
CDR3 protein: CASSLSAGGGDEQFF

V gene: TRBV6-6
clone size: .
D gene: .
J gene: TRBJ2-5
CDR3 DNA: TGTGCCAGCAGTCACTACAGGTCCCAAGAGACCCAGTACTTC
CDR3 protein: CASSHYRSQETQYF

V gene: TRBV6-2/TRBV6-3
clone size: .
D gene: TRBD1
J gene: TRBJ2-1
CDR3 DNA: TGTGCCAGCAGTTACCGCACAGGGGGTGGGGATGAGCAGTTCTTC
CDR3 protein: CASSYRTGGGDEQFF

V gene: TRBV6-1
clone size: .
D gene: .
J gene: TRBJ2-3
CDR3 DNA: TGTGCCAGCACTCCCCCGGGGCGGGGGCCCCTCGCAGATACGCAGTATTTT
CDR3 protein: CASTPPGRGPLADTQYF

V gene: TRBV28
clone size: .
D gene: .
J gene: TRBJ2-1
CDR3 DNA: TGTGCCAGCAGTCTGAGCCTTCCACCCTCCGGGGCTATATACAATGAGCAGTTCTTC
CDR3 protein: CASSLSLPPSGAIYNEQFF

V gene: TRBV27
clone size: few
D gene: .
J gene: TRBJ1-2
CDR3 DNA: TGTGCCAGCAGTTTCGGGGGGGCGGGCGGCTACACCTTC
CDR3 protein: CASSFGGAGGYTF

V gene: TRBV12-3/TRBV12-4
clone size: .
D gene: TRBD1
J gene: TRBJ1-2
CDR3 DNA: TGTGCCAGCAGTTTAGTCCCCGGGACAGGGAATGGCTACACCTTC
CDR3 protein: CASSLVPGTGNGYTF

V gene: TRBV23-1
clone size: .
D gene: TRBD2
J gene: TRBJ2-2
CDR3 DNA: TGCGCCAGCAGTCCGGGGGGGGGACACCCGAACACCGGGGAGCTGTTTTTT
CDR3 protein: CASSPGGGHPNTGELFF

V gene: TRBV5-6
clone size: few
D gene: .
J gene: TRBJ2-5
CDR3 DNA: TGTGCCAGCAGCCATAGGGGTCCTTGGGAGACCCAGTACTTC
CDR3 protein: CASSHRGPWETQYF

V gene: TRBV29-1
clone size: .
D gene: .
J gene: TRBJ1-2
CDR3 DNA: TGCAGCGTTCGACTCGAGGCTGGATATGGCTACACCTTC
CDR3 protein: CSVRLEAGYGYTF

V gene: TRBV7-2
clone size: many
D gene: .
J gene: TRBJ1-1
CDR3 DNA: TGTGCCAGCAGTCCACGGCGGGGCAGGGGCGGCACTGAAGCTTTCTTT
CDR3 protein: CASSPRRGRGGTEAFF

V gene: TRBV2
clone size: .
D gene: .
J gene: TRBJ2-7
CDR3 DNA: TGTGCCAGCAGCCCAGGCGCAGGGAAGGATAGCTACGAGCAGTACTTC
CDR3 protein: CASSPGAGKDSYEQYF

V gene: TRBV5-6
clone size: .
D gene: .
J gene: TRBJ2-3
CDR3 DNA: TGTGCCAGCAGCTTCACCCTTGAGGCTAGCACAGATACGCAGTATTTT
CDR3 protein: CASSFTLEASTDTQYF

V gene: TRBV7-9
clone size: few
D gene: TRBD1
J gene: TRBJ2-7
CDR3 DNA: TGTGCCAGCAGCTTAGGACAGGGGTCCGACGAGCAGTACTTC
CDR3 protein: CASSLGQGSDEQYF

V gene: TRBV4-1
clone size: .
D gene: TRBD1
J gene: TRBJ2-5
CDR3 DNA: TGCGCCAGCAGCCCGCAGGGGGCAGAGACCCAGTACTTC
CDR3 protein: CASSPQGAETQYF

V gene: TRBV6-1
clone size: many
D gene: .
J gene: TRBJ2-1
CDR3 DNA: TGTGCCAGCAGCTTAGGGGAAAGCTCCTACAATGAGCAGTTCTTC
CDR3 protein: CASSLGESSYNEQFF

V gene: TRBV6-5
clone size: few
D gene: TRBD1
J gene: TRBJ2-5
CDR3 DNA: TGTGCCAGCAGTTACTCTTGGACAGGGACTCAAGAGACCCAGTACTTC
CDR3 protein: CASSYSWTGTQETQYF

V gene: TRBV7-9
clone size: .
D gene: .
J gene: TRBJ2-3
CDR3 DNA: TGTGCCAGCAGCTGGACGGACGTCCGCACAGATACGCAGTATTTT
CDR3 protein: CASSWTDVRTDTQYF

V gene: TRBV19
clone size: few
D gene: .
J gene: TRBJ1-6
CDR3 DNA: TGTGCCAGTAGTACGACAGAGGGGTATAATTCACCCCTCCACTTT
CDR3 protein: CASSTTEGYNSPLHF

V gene: TRBV24-1
clone size: few
D gene: .
J gene: TRBJ1-3
CDR3 DNA: TGTGCCACCAGTGAGCCAGTCTGGATGCGAAACACCATATATTTT
CDR3 protein: CATSEPVWMRNTIYF

V gene: TRBV6-2/TRBV6-3
clone size: .
D gene: .
J gene: TRBJ2-5
CDR3 DNA: TGTGCCAGCAGTTACCCCAGGATTAGGGAGACCCAGTACTTC
CDR3 protein: CASSYPRIRETQYF

V gene: TRBV5-1
clone size: .
D gene: .
J gene: TRBJ1-4
CDR3 DNA: TGCGCCAGCAGCTTCTTCCCGACAGCTGCAACTAATGAAAAACTGTTTTTT
CDR3 protein: CASSFFPTAATNEKLFF

V gene: TRBV7-6
clone size: many
D gene: .
J gene: TRBJ2-1
CDR3 DNA: TGTGCCAGCAGCTCCGGGATCCACAATGAGCAGTTCTTC
CDR3 protein: CASSSGIHNEQFF

V gene: TRBV7-8
clone size: many
D gene: .
J gene: TRBJ2-5
CDR3 DNA: TGTGCCAGCAGCTTAGCGTTCACAGAGACCCAGTACTTC
CDR3 protein: CASSLAFTETQYF

V gene: TRBV28
clone size: many
D gene: .
J gene: TRBJ2-1
CDR3 DNA: TGTGCCAGCAGTTTGAGGGGGGGGGGTTACAATGAGCAGTTCTTC
CDR3 protein: CASSLRGGGYNEQFF

V gene: TRBV15
clone size: .
D gene: .
J gene: TRBJ1-1
CDR3 DNA: TGTGCCACCAGAATGGGGCCGAAGAACACTGAAGCTTTCTTT
CDR3 protein: CATRMGPKNTEAFF

V gene: TRBV11-2
clone size: few
D gene: TRBD1
J gene: TRBJ2-5
CDR3 DNA: TGTGCCAGCAGCTCCCAGGACAGGTACCAAGAGACCCAGTACTTC
CDR3 protein: CASSSQDRYQETQYF

V gene: TRBV28
clone size: many
D gene: .
J gene: TRBJ2-6
CDR3 DNA: TGTGCCAGCAGGGGGGCCAACGTCCTGACTTTC
CDR3 protein: CASRGANVLTF

V gene: TRBV7-9
clone size: few
D gene: .
J gene: TRBJ1-2
CDR3 DNA: TGTGCCAGCAGCTTAATAGTGGGCAGCGAACCCATAGGCTATGGCTACACCTTC
CDR3 protein: CASSLIVGSEPIGYGYTF

V gene: TRBV5-1
clone size: .
D gene: .
J gene: TRBJ1-1
CDR3 DNA: TGCGCCAGCTCGGCGGGGCCTACCCCTGAAGCTTTCTTT
CDR3 protein: CASSAGPTPEAFF